This entry describes one T cell receptor beta chain. Methods used by the authors: Quantification of nucleated cells was approximated via reference gene primer amplification. Assay: immunoSEQ multiplex PCR; the TCRdb copy retains only in-frame clones and omits some. V and J calls and clone size follow that table, whereas D and trimming were derived from the DNA. The data contain 250,000 to 350,000 clones, roughly 90% of them seen just once; the ten biggest clones take up 0.8% to 1%. Membership in each cohort depended on participant-reported clinical history. Germline V gives CDR1 MNHEY, CDR2 SMNVEV (reference sequence). The germline V and J ends were trimmed by 2 bases and 3 bases, with 7 bases remaining between them. The CDR3 spans 14 residues. This record comes from a study of blood T cell repertoires in COVID-19. As for the study in general: PBMCs, B-cell-depleted T cells, or T cells were the source of the cDNA or gDNA that made up the material.

The sample taken for sequencing was PBMCs or T cells enriched from blood (not recorded which). This clonotype originated in a woman aged 25 to 45 who had recovered from COVID-19. The J gene is TRBJ1-4, the V gene TRBV27; maybe TRBD1 (5 bases). CDR3 DNA sequence: TGTGCCAGCAGTTTAGGGGGGGCTAATGAAAAACTGTTTTTT. Its protein is CASSLGGANEKLFF.